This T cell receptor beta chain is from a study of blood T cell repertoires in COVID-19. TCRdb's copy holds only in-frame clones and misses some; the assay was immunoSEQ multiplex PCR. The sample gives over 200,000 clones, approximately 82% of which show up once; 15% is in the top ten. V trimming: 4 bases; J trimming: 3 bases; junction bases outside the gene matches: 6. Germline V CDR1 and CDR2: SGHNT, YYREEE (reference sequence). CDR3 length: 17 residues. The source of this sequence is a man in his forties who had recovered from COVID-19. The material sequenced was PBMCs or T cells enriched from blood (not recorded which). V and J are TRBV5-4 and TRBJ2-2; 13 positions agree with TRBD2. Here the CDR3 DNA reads TGTGCCAGCAGCCCCACTAGCGGGAGGGTGGACACCGGGGAGCTGTTTTTT. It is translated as CASSPTSGRVDTGELFF.